This T cell receptor beta chain comes out of a study of T cell changes during pregnancy in multiple sclerosis. Sequencing used immunoSEQ multiplex PCR; TCRdb keeps in-frame clones, though not all of them. In the table there are some 51,000 clones, 94% of which are singletons. Germline CDR1 is SEHNR and CDR2 is FQNEAQ (reference sequence). The CDR3 has 13 amino acids. V lost 8 bases and J 7 bases, leaving 17 bases between the germline ends. The TCR was taken from a female donor with multiple sclerosis, enrolled in a pregnancy study. This chain links TRBV7-9 with TRBJ1-2, with TRBD1 as a possible D gene (5 bases). Sequencing used CD4+ T cells from peripheral blood mononuclear cells, obtained in the first trimester of pregnancy. As DNA, the CDR3 is TGTGCCAGCGGCCTGCACACAACAGGTGGCTACACCTTC. Translation: CASGLHTTGGYTF.